The 5 T cell receptor beta chains in this list originate from one sample, sequenced in a study of T cells in Graves' hyperthyroidism and ophthalmopathy. RNA transcripts served as the template for amplifying TCR beta CDR3 regions. Researchers ran a first-round RT-PCR on the TCR CDR3 using the HTBI primer set. Using its own MiXCR run on the multiplex PCR reads, TCRdb lists one record per CDR3 protein. In the table there are around 200,000 distinct CDR3 sequences, about a sixth of which are singletons. Sequenced sample: blood. All receptors derive from a woman aged 45-65 years with Graves' hyperthyroidism.

The chain is built from TRBV7-3 and TRBJ1-1, with 7 nucleotides matching TRBD1. Germline-derived CDR1 and CDR2 are SGHTA and FQGTGA. The CDR3 has 14 amino acids. V gave up 2 bases and J gave up 5 bases; unmatched junction bases: 5. CDR3 bases: TGTGCCAGCAGCTTATCAGGGGGTGAAACTGAAGCTTTCTTT. Translation gives CASSLSGGETEAFF. The variable domain in full, with the rest retrieved from reference TRBV7-3 and TRBJ1-1, is GAGVSQTPSNKVTEKGKYVELRCDPISGHTALYWYRQSLGQGPEFLIYFQGTGAADDSGLPNDRFFAVRPEGSVSTLKIQRTERGDSAVYLCASSLSGGETEAFFGQGTRLTVV.

The sample holds many counts of this clonotype. The chain recombines TRBV5-6 with TRBJ1-1; the D gene is possibly TRBD1 (6 bases). CDR1 is SGHDT, CDR2 YYEEEE, per germline. Trimming cost V 4 bases and J 2 bases, with 12 bases left between them. The CDR3 is 14 residues long. The CDR3 is CASSLRGRNTEAFF. DNA of the CDR3: TGTGCCAGCAGCCTAAGGGGGAGAAACACTGAAGCTTTCTTT.

This rearrangement joins TRBV9 to TRBJ1-2, with 8 bases that match TRBD1. Germline CDR1 is SGDLS and CDR2 is YYNGEE. This CDR3 region has 15 residues. The V segment lost 3 bases and the J segment 7 bases; nucleotides outside the gene matches: 11. The CDR3 here is CASSASLQGTGGYTF. The CDR3 nucleotides are TGTGCCAGCAGCGCCAGCTTGCAGGGGACAGGTGGCTACACCTTC.

Written as DNA, the CDR3 is TGCGCCAGCAGCAACCGGGACAGGACGGATACGCAGTATTTT. Protein product: CASSNRDRTDTQYF. J is TRBJ2-3 and V is TRBV5-1; 8 positions agree with TRBD1. The CDR3 has 14 amino acids. The V gene end was trimmed by 4 bases and the J gene end by 6 bases; junction bases not matched to a gene: 7. CDR1 is SGHRS and CDR2 is YFSETQ in the germline V gene.

This clonotype came up many times. CDR3 nucleotides: TGTGCCAGCAGCTCCCATACGGGGGACTCTGGAAACACCATATATTTT. Protein: CASSSHTGDSGNTIYF. The chain uses TRBV28 and TRBJ1-3; perhaps TRBD1 as D (5 bases). CDR3 length: 16 residues. Germline loops: CDR1 MDHEN, CDR2 SYDVKM. Trimming took off 6 bases at V and 0 bases at J, with 15 bases between the two ends.